These 4 T cell receptor beta chains were all obtained from the same sample, sequenced in a study of response to subunit inactivated influenza vaccine. Each CDR3 protein is one row after TCRdb ran MiXCR on the RT-PCR reads. This repertoire shows just under 550,000 distinct CDR3 sequences, around 21% found once; its top ten account for about 3%. This same sample was also taken into another study, of T cells expressing NK-cell markers. Per that study: TCR beta cDNA was generated via 5'RACE template switching incorporating UMIs.

The input for sequencing was CD4+ T cells sorted from PBMCs, taken about 11 days after vaccination. These receptors were collected from a man between 45 and 60 years old who received an inactivated influenza vaccine.

This clonotype occurred a few times. The chain recombines TRBV7-9 with TRBJ2-5; no firm D call. The length of the CDR3 is 15 residues. CDR1 is SEHNR, CDR2 FQNEAQ, per germline (reference sequence). V was clipped by 1 base and J by 4 bases, with 13 bases between them. In DNA, the CDR3 is TGTGCCAGCAGCTTAGTCTCCGCCCCAGCAGAGACCCAGTACTTC. Translating it yields CASSLVSAPAETQYF.

This clonotype has just a few counts. This chain joins TRBV7-8 and TRBJ1-5; tentatively, D is TRBD1 (5 bases). This CDR3 has 15 amino acids. The V end lost 7 bases, the J end lost 0 bases, and 13 bases lay between the germline ends. Per germline, CDR1 SGHVS and CDR2 FQNEAQ. The CDR3 protein is CASTPGELSNQPQHF. Here the CDR3 DNA reads TGTGCCAGCACCCCGGGGGAGCTTAGCAATCAGCCCCAGCATTTT.

V gene TRBV5-1 combines with J gene TRBJ2-3; D perhaps matches TRBD1 (6 bases). The germline V gene encodes CDR1 SGHRS and CDR2 YFSETQ. The CDR3 is 12 residues long. The ends were cut back, 6 bases at V and 6 bases at J, with 11 bases in the middle. For the CDR3, the DNA is TGCGCCAGCAACATGAGGGGGGATACGCAGTATTTT. This codes for CASNMRGDTQYF. The full variable domain, in which reference TRBV5-1 and TRBJ2-3 provide the parts outside the CDR3, is KAGVTQTPRYLIKTRGQQVTLSCSPISGHRSVSWYQQTPGQGLQFLFEYFSETQRNKGNFPGRFSGRQFSNSRSEMNVSTLELGDSALYLCASNMRGDTQYFGPGTRLTVL.

CDR3 residues: CASSRGGVGETQYF. In DNA form, the CDR3 reads TGTGCCAGCAGCCGGGGGGGGGTTGGAGAGACCCAGTACTTC. The chain recombines TRBV11-2 with TRBJ2-5; 8 bases align to TRBD2. Germline values: CDR1 SGHAT, CDR2 FQNNGV. With V trimmed by 5 bases and J by 4 bases, 6 bases remained unmatched. The CDR3 totals 14 residues.